This passage covers 15 T cell receptor beta chains from one sample sequenced in a study of cytomegalovirus exposure and HLA in healthy donors. Both 60 Vbeta primers and 13 Jbeta primers went into the PCR. TCRdb keeps only in-frame clones here, not all; method: immunoSEQ multiplex PCR. The sample lists approximately 190,000 clones; 75% to 90% were seen once. Specimen: PBMCs. These receptor sequences come from a man aged 35-49 years in good health and CMV-seropositive.

The chain employs TRBV28 and TRBJ1-1, with D possibly being TRBD1 (6 bases). CDR1 is MDHEN, CDR2 SYDVKM, per germline. There are 14 residues in the CDR3. With 1 base removed from V and 0 bases from J, the gap between germline ends came to 6 bases. This chain's CDR3 is CASSLSGVNTEAFF. CDR3 nucleotides: TGTGCCAGCAGTTTATCAGGGGTGAACACTGAAGCTTTCTTT.

The CDR3 sequence is CASSVDDNGGKYF. The CDR3 DNA sequence: TGTGCCAGCAGCGTAGACGACAATGGCGGGAAGTACTTC. The V and J genes are TRBV9 and TRBJ2-7, with a tentative D call TRBD2 (6 bases). The V and J ends lost 0 bases and 11 bases respectively, with 15 bases between them. Germline-derived CDR1 and CDR2 are SGDLS and YYNGEE. The CDR3 has 13 residues.

The J gene is TRBJ2-7, the V gene TRBV7-9; TRBD2 might be the D (6 bases). CDR3 size: 14 residues. The germline gives CDR1 SEHNR, CDR2 FQNEAQ (reference sequence). V dropped 3 bases and J dropped 2 bases, with 11 bases sitting between them. The CDR3 reads CASSFRDLTYEQYF. CDR3 DNA sequence: TGTGCCAGCAGCTTTCGGGACTTAACCTACGAGCAGTACTTC.

Concerning this clone: The junction departs from the called germline gene at one end, perhaps through a read error. The chain employs TRBV4-2 and TRBJ1-2; a weak D match, TRBD1 (6 bases). The germline V gene encodes CDR1 LGHNA and CDR2 YNFKEQ. The CDR3 has 13 residues. DNA of the CDR3: TGTGCCAGCAGCCAGAACCCGGGGGGCCCGTTATCCTTC. This codes for CASSQNPGGPLSF.

The genes are TRBV9 and TRBJ2-7; tentative D call: TRBD2 (5 bases). The V gene's germline CDR1 is SGDLS and CDR2 YYNGEE. CDR3 length: 13 residues. The V gene lost 5 bases and the J gene lost 3 bases, with 12 bases spanning the gap. CDR3 protein: CASSTGSGYEQYF. The CDR3 nucleotides are TGTGCCAGCAGTACGGGGTCAGGCTACGAGCAGTACTTC.

The chain combines TRBV7-2 with TRBJ2-2; perhaps TRBD2 as D (5 bases). Deletions cut 4 bases from V and 1 base from J, with 7 bases between. The CDR3 runs to 14 residues. Germline V gene sequence: CDR1 SGHTA, CDR2 FQGNSA. The CDR3 bases are TGTGCCAGCAGCTCTCGGGGGAACACCGGGGAGCTGTTTTTT. This translates into CASSSRGNTGELFF.

The chain has TRBV7-9 and TRBJ2-7; D is possibly TRBD2 (5 bases). CDR3 size: 13 residues. Germline V CDR1 and CDR2: SEHNR, FQNEAQ (reference sequence). Deletions cut 7 bases from V and 1 base from J, with 11 bases between. DNA for the CDR3: TGTGCCAGCACCCCGGGGAATTCCTACGAGCAGTACTTC. It specifies CASTPGNSYEQYF.

The V call is TRBV28, the J call TRBJ1-2, with no clear D. CDR1 is MDHEN, CDR2 SYDVKM, per germline. The length of the CDR3 is 13 residues. V lost 6 bases and J 5 bases, leaving 13 bases between the germline ends. The CDR3 DNA follows: TGTGCCAGCAGCTACGGACTGATATATGGCTACACCTTC. This gives the protein CASSYGLIYGYTF.

This clone occurred a few times. The chain has TRBV13 and TRBJ2-2; D remains unclear. Deletions cut 5 bases from V and 1 base from J, with 5 bases between. Germline CDR1 is PRHDT and CDR2 is FYEKMQ (reference sequence). CDR3 length equals 13 residues. The CDR3 DNA is TGTGCCAGCAGCGATAGGAACACCGGGGAGCTGTTTTTT. Its protein product is CASSDRNTGELFF.

The V call is TRBV18, the J call TRBJ1-5; maybe TRBD1 (5 bases). Germline CDR1 and CDR2: KGHSH and LQKENI. The CDR3 contains 14 residues. The germline V and J ends were trimmed by 4 bases and 0 bases, with 7 bases remaining between them. The CDR3 spells CASSQGNSNQPQHF. The CDR3 DNA is TGTGCCAGCTCACAGGGGAATAGCAATCAGCCCCAGCATTTT.

The chain carries TRBV21-1 and TRBJ2-1; no DNA check was done on the table's D call, TRBD2. TRBV21-1 corresponds to a pseudogene. The CDR3 covers 18 residues. The CDR3: CASSIQTSGGAGYNEQFF. In nucleotides, the CDR3 is TGTGCCAGCAGCATCCAGACTAGCGGGGGGGCAGGCTACAATGAGCAGTTCTTC.

This clone was detected once. The chain employs TRBV20-1 and TRBJ1-5; D is unresolved. This CDR3 comprises 10 residues. Per the germline V gene, CDR1 is DFQATT and CDR2 is SNEGSKA (reference sequence). For the CDR3, the DNA is TGCAGGTATAGCAATCAGCCCCAGCATTTT. Amino acid sequence: CRYSNQPQHF.

This clone appeared a single time. V usage is TRBV7-2 and J usage is TRBJ2-5; D not certain. The V gene lost 0 bases and the J gene lost 5 bases, with 13 bases spanning the gap. The CDR3 spans 15 residues. CDR1 SGHTA and CDR2 FQGNSA come from the germline V gene. The CDR3 DNA sequence: TGTGCCAGCAGCTTAGCCCCGGCGCGGCCGGAGACCCAGTACTTC. Its protein is CASSLAPARPETQYF.

The V call is TRBV5-1, the J call TRBJ1-2, with D tentatively TRBD1 (6 bases). CDR1 and CDR2 (germline): SGHRS, YFSETQ. CDR3 length equals 14 residues. V gave up 6 bases and J gave up 7 bases, with 19 bases separating them. The CDR3: CASTQGRGAVGYTF. The DNA for the CDR3 is TGCGCCAGCACTCAAGGACGGGGGGCGGTTGGCTACACCTTC.

In the case of this clone: At the DNA level, this CDR3 is encoded by other sequences in the same sample as well. The chain uses TRBV7-9 and TRBJ1-1; 11 nucleotides match TRBD1. The germline V gene encodes CDR1 SEHNR and CDR2 FQNEAQ (reference sequence). V lost 4 bases to trimming and J lost 5 bases; unmatched junction nucleotides: 6. This CDR3 region has 15 residues. The CDR3 region has the DNA TGTGCCAGCAGCTCAGGACAGGGGGCGCGTACTGAAGCTTTCTTT. Translation: CASSSGQGARTEAFF.